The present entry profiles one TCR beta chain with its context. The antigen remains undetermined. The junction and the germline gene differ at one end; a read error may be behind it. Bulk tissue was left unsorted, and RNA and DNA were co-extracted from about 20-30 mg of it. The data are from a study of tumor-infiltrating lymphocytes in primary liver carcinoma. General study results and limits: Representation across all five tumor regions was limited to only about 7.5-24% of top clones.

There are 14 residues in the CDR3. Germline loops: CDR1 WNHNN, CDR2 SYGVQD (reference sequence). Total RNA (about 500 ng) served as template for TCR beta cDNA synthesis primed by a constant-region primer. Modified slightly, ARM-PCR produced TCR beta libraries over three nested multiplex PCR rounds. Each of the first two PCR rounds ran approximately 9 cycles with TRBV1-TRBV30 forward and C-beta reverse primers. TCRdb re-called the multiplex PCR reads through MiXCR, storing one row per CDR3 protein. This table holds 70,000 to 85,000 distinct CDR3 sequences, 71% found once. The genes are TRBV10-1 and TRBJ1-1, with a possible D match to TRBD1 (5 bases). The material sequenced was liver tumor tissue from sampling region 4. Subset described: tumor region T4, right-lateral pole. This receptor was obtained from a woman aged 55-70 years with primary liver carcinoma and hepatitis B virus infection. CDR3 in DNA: TGCGCCAGCAGTTCGCAATGGGGGAACACTGAGGCTTTCTTT. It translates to CASSSQWGNTEAFF.